This TCR beta chain was identified in a study of T cell responses to AZD1222 COVID-19 vaccine. Background on the study: Pooling was applied to second doses at about 4 or about 12 weeks.

Broader study findings: The study found vaccine-associated CD4 TCRs spanning spike, dominant at 160-218 and 743-854. Donors were chiefly white British, with a greater number of females, and clonal diversity was perhaps underestimated.

With respect to this clone: The antigen remains unidentified.

Germline V gene lookup returns CDR1 MDHEN and CDR2 SYDVKM. The CDR3 is 15 residues long. Between the trimmed V and J ends, which lost 3 bases and 4 bases, there was a span of 15 bases. Method: immunoSEQ multiplex PCR; TCRdb's copy keeps in-frame clones and lacks some. The sample holds approximately 150,000 clones, 88% seen once. The TCR comes from an adult in good health. The chain couples TRBV28 to TRBJ1-1; D remains unclear. Sequenced material: peripheral blood, taken on day 0 of AZD1222 vaccination. DNA for the CDR3: TGTGCCAGCAGTTTCCGTTCTATCGTCACCACTGAAGCTTTCTTT. It translates to CASSFRSIVTTEAFF.